Below, 18 T cell receptor beta chains from the same sample are listed, as sequenced in a study of blood T cell repertoires in COVID-19. Sequencing used immunoSEQ multiplex PCR; TCRdb keeps in-frame clones, though not all of them. The sample records approximately 44,000 clones, around 90% being singletons. Sequenced input: peripheral blood. The receptors come from a man between 50 and 59 years old with COVID-19, enrolled during active disease.

The sample holds one count of this clone. V gene TRBV3-1 (or the pseudogene TRBV3-2) combines with J gene TRBJ2-1; 7 positions agree with TRBD2. The J segment lost 0 bases and the V segment lost 2 bases, leaving 4 bases of the junction unmatched. This CDR3 region has 16 residues. Germline V CDR1 and CDR2: LGHDT, YNNKEL (reference sequence). CDR3 DNA sequence: TGTGCCAGCAGCCAAAGAGGCGGGAGCTCCTACAATGAGCAGTTCTTC. Translation: CASSQRGGSSYNEQFF.

The chain has TRBV15 and TRBJ1-6, with 8 positions matching TRBD1. V was clipped by 0 bases and J by 10 bases; unmatched bases: 5. CDR3 length: 15 residues. The germline CDR1 and CDR2 sequences are LNHNV and YYDKDF (reference sequence). For the CDR3, the DNA is TGTGCCACCAGCAGAGAGAGACAGGGGAGATCACCCCTCCACTTT. It is translated as CATSRERQGRSPLHF.

The rearrangement joins TRBV15 to TRBJ2-5; no reliable D call. This CDR3 comprises 11 residues. CDR1 and CDR2 (germline): LNHNV, YYDKDF (reference sequence). V gave up 4 bases and J gave up 2 bases, with 2 bases separating them. The CDR3 region has the DNA TGTGCCACCAGCACTCAAGAGACCCAGTACTTC. It yields the protein CATSTQETQYF. The full variable domain, its missing parts supplied by reference TRBV15 and TRBJ2-5, is DAMVIQNPRYQVTQFGKPVTLSCSQTLNHNVMYWYQQKSSQAPKLLFHYYDKDFNNEADTPDNFQSRRPNTSFCFLDIRSPGLGDTAMYLCATSTQETQYFGPGTRLLVL.

The rearrangement links TRBV30 to TRBJ1-1, with D possibly being TRBD1 (5 bases). Germline CDR1 is GTSNPN and CDR2 is SVGIG (reference sequence). The V and J ends lost 5 bases and 7 bases respectively, with 11 bases between them. The CDR3 is 11 amino acids. DNA for the CDR3: TGTGCCTGGCGCGGGGCCCTTGAAGCTTTCTTT. This codes for CAWRGALEAFF.

The chain couples TRBV18 to TRBJ2-7; 12 nucleotides agree with TRBD1. Germline lookup yields CDR1 KGHSH and CDR2 LQKENI. Trimming removed 3 bases from V and 5 bases from J; junction bases left unmatched: 8. This CDR3 comprises 16 residues. CDR3 DNA sequence: TGTGCCAGCTCACCGGCCGCCGGGACAGGGGGCAACGAGCAGTACTTC. Its protein is CASSPAAGTGGNEQYF.

The chain employs TRBV5-1 and TRBJ1-4; TRBD1 might be the D (5 bases). This CDR3 is built from 14 residues. V shed 4 bases and J shed 5 bases, with 12 bases lying between them. Germline assignment: CDR1 SGHRS and CDR2 YFSETQ. CDR3 region: CASSPTRANEKLFF. CDR3 sequence (DNA): TGCGCCAGCAGCCCGACCAGGGCAAATGAAAAACTGTTTTTT.

The chain couples TRBV2 to TRBJ2-1, with D perhaps TRBD2 (6 bases). Trimming left V 7 bases short and J 0 bases short, with 13 bases between. From germline, CDR1 is SNHLY and CDR2 FYNNEI. There are 15 residues in the CDR3. The CDR3 loop reads CASMGLTSSYNEQFF. The CDR3 DNA reads TGTGCCAGCATGGGACTCACTAGCTCCTACAATGAGCAGTTCTTC.

This chain links TRBV19 with TRBJ1-6; a weak D match, TRBD1 (5 bases). Trimming stripped 5 bases from V and 7 bases from J, with 15 bases between. CDR1 LNHDA and CDR2 SQIVND come from the germline V gene (reference sequence). The CDR3 contains 15 residues. The CDR3 here is CASSPRRGENSPLHF. The DNA for the CDR3 is TGTGCCAGTAGTCCTCGAAGGGGCGAGAATTCACCCCTCCACTTT.

The chain joins TRBV3-1 (or the pseudogene TRBV3-2) to TRBJ2-3, with D possibly TRBD2 on 5 matching bases. The CDR3 is 13 amino acids. Trimming left V 4 bases short and J 9 bases short, with 14 bases between. The germline V gene has CDR1 LGHDT and CDR2 YNNKEL (reference sequence). The CDR3 sequence: CASSPELGSTQYF. The CDR3 nucleotides read TGTGCCAGCAGCCCCGAACTAGGGAGCACGCAGTATTTT.

This sequence joins TRBV5-5 and TRBJ2-3; TRBD2 agrees at 14 bases. The V and J ends lost 0 bases and 2 bases, in that order; junction bases with no gene match: 5. This CDR3 region has 18 residues. Germline CDR1 and CDR2: SGHKS and YYEKEE (reference sequence). CDR3 nucleotide sequence: TGTGCCAGCAGCTTGGTGGGGACTAGCGGGAGACTCACAGATACGCAGTATTTT. The encoded protein is CASSLVGTSGRLTDTQYF.

The chain carries TRBV13 and TRBJ2-7; a possible D gene is TRBD2 (5 bases). The CDR3 consists of 14 residues. Trimming stripped 5 bases from V and 4 bases from J, with 15 bases between. Germline V gene sequence: CDR1 PRHDT, CDR2 FYEKMQ (reference sequence). CDR3 residues: CASSPTRLSYEQYF. DNA of the CDR3: TGTGCCAGCAGCCCAACTAGGCTCTCTTACGAGCAGTACTTC.

The J gene is TRBJ2-5, the V gene TRBV5-5; 10 bases align to TRBD1. The CDR3 spans 16 residues. From germline, CDR1 is SGHKS and CDR2 YYEKEE (reference sequence). The junction had 10 bases not matched to a gene; V was cut back by 4 bases and J by 4 bases. CDR3 bases: TGTGCCAGCAGCCACCGGAGGACAGGGGGGGCAGAGACCCAGTACTTC. It specifies CASSHRRTGGAETQYF.

The rearrangement joins TRBV7-9 to TRBJ2-4; possible D gene TRBD2, 5 bases. The ends were cut back, 2 bases at V and 8 bases at J, with 10 bases in the middle. Germline V gene lookup returns CDR1 SEHNR and CDR2 FQNEAQ (reference sequence). CDR3 length: 13 residues. The CDR3 spells CASSLIEGYIQYF. CDR3 in DNA: TGTGCCAGCAGCTTAATAGAGGGATACATTCAGTACTTC.

The V and J genes are TRBV6-1 and TRBJ1-2; weak D call: TRBD1 (6 bases). V was shortened by 2 bases and J by 4 bases, with 17 bases between the two germline ends. CDR1 and CDR2 from the germline V gene are MNHNS and SASEGT. This CDR3 is 16 amino acids long. The CDR3 sequence is CASSEYTTGKIYGYTF. The CDR3 nucleotides read TGTGCCAGCAGTGAATATACCACAGGGAAGATCTATGGCTACACCTTC.

The chain combines TRBV11-2 with TRBJ2-1, with 8 bases identical to TRBD2. Germline trimming cut 6 bases from V and 1 base from J; bases unmatched to any gene: 11. This CDR3 is 17 amino acids long. Germline V gene data show CDR1 as SGHAT and CDR2 as FQNNGV. CDR3 loop: CASRHYLKRGSYNEQFF. The CDR3 region has the DNA TGTGCCAGCAGACATTACCTGAAGCGGGGGTCCTACAATGAGCAGTTCTTC.

The chain recombines TRBV27 with TRBJ1-6; 7 positions agree with TRBD1. This CDR3 spans 13 amino acids. Germline trimming cut 6 bases from V and 5 bases from J; bases unmatched to any gene: 1. Per the germline V gene, CDR1 is MNHEY and CDR2 is SMNVEV (reference sequence). CDR3: CASRGQNNSPLHF. CDR3 nucleotide sequence: TGTGCCAGCAGGGGACAGAATAATTCACCCCTCCACTTT.

The chain combines TRBV11-1 with TRBJ2-6; D remains ambiguous. The CDR3 has 13 residues. V was clipped by 3 bases and J by 2 bases, with 2 bases between them. Germline loops: CDR1 SGHAT, CDR2 FQDESV (reference sequence). The CDR3 coding sequence is TGTGCCAGCAGCTTTACTGGGGCCAACGTCCTGACTTTC. Residues: CASSFTGANVLTF.

The chain couples TRBV28 to TRBJ2-1, with 7 positions matching TRBD2. The J segment lost 3 bases and the V segment lost 6 bases, leaving 8 bases of the junction unmatched. The germline gives CDR1 MDHEN, CDR2 SYDVKM. The CDR3 length is 15 residues. The CDR3 protein is CASSWTRPVYNEQFF. In DNA, the CDR3 is TGTGCCAGCAGCTGGACTAGACCTGTCTACAATGAGCAGTTCTTC.